This is a list of T cell receptor beta chains from one sample in a study of blood T cells in healthy people across ages. TCRdb reanalysed the 5' RACE reads using MiXCR and keeps one entry per CDR3 protein. The sample shows 750,000 to 850,000 distinct CDR3 sequences, 20% to 25% of them seen only once. These data also formed part of another study, on T cells of mothers and their children.

Sequenced material: blood. The receptors come from a boy between 5 and 17 years old in good health. Both conserved end residues are part of each CDR3. The order of the fields is J gene, clone size, D gene, V gene, CDR3 DNA, CDR3 protein. A D gene is named only where the DNA matches it firmly. Clone size is shown for a subset of rows, as once, few, many or a class of expanded clone.

TRBJ1-5 | few | TRBD1 | TRBV3-1 | TGTGCCAGCAGCCAAGGGGACAGTTATAGCAATCAGCCCCAGCATTTT | CASSQGDSYSNQPQHF
TRBJ2-2 | few | TRBD2 | TRBV4-1 | TGCGCCAGCAGCCGAAGGACTAGCGGGAGGGCCGGAGGAACCGGGGAGCTGTTTTTT | CASSRRTSGRAGGTGELFF
TRBJ2-7 | - | TRBD2 | TRBV29-1 | TGCAGCGCAACCGGGACTAGCGGTCTAACAAGCTCCTACGAGCAGTACTTC | CSATGTSGLTSSYEQYF
TRBJ2-1 | few | - | TRBV7-9 | TGTGCCAGCAGCTTTTGGGGGTCCTACAATGAGCAGTTCTTC | CASSFWGSYNEQFF
TRBJ2-2 | - | - | TRBV11-2 | TGTGCCAGCAGCCACGATGATACAGGGTGGAGCGCCGGGGAGCTGTTTTTT | CASSHDDTGWSAGELFF
TRBJ2-7 | once | - | TRBV28 | TGTGCCAGCAGTTTGGTGTGGGGGCGAAACGACGAGCAGTACTTC | CASSLVWGRNDEQYF
TRBJ1-2 | - | - | TRBV29-1 | TGCAGCCCAGTGCGGGGGCACTGTGGCTACACCTTC | CSPVRGHCGYTF
TRBJ2-1 | - | - | TRBV7-2 | TGTGCCAGCAGCTCCATACCGTACGGCGAGCAGTTCTTC | CASSSIPYGEQFF
TRBJ2-7 | - | - | TRBV6-1 | TGTGCCAGCAGGACTAGGTCTGGCTACGAGCAGTACTTC | CASRTRSGYEQYF
TRBJ2-3 | few | TRBD2 | TRBV5-1 | TGCGCCAGCAGCTTGAAGACTAGCGGGGGGGCGGAAGATACGCAGTATTTT | CASSLKTSGGAEDTQYF
TRBJ2-5 | few | - | TRBV30 | TGTGCCTGGAGTGGACTAGAAGTTCGAGAGACCCAGTACTTC | CAWSGLEVRETQYF
TRBJ1-4 | - | - | TRBV27 | TGTGCCAGCAGGAGCTTAGCCGAAGAAAAACTGTTTTTT | CASRSLAEEKLFF
TRBJ1-2 | - | TRBD1 | TRBV27 | TGTGCCAGCAGTTTGAGGGGGCGCGGCTATGGCTACACCTTC | CASSLRGRGYGYTF
TRBJ2-1 | - | TRBD2 | TRBV5-1 | TGCGCCAGCAGCTCGGGACCTAGCGGGTACAATGAGCAGTTCTTC | CASSSGPSGYNEQFF
TRBJ2-3 | - | - | TRBV27 | TGTGCCAGCCGAGTTCTGGATACGCAGTATTTT | CASRVLDTQYF
TRBJ2-4 | - | TRBD2 | TRBV7-9 | TGTGCCAGCAGCTCCTTAGCGGGGGGTACTAAAAACATTCAGTACTTC | CASSSLAGGTKNIQYF
TRBJ2-5 | many | - | TRBV7-2 | TGTGCCAGCAGCTTAGCGACACAGGGGACTTCCACCTTC | CASSLATQGTSTF
TRBJ2-1 | - | TRBD2 | TRBV12-3/TRBV12-4 | TGTGCCAGCAGTCCAACACTAGCGGGAGATCGGAATGAGCAGTTCTTC | CASSPTLAGDRNEQFF
TRBJ2-2 | few | - | TRBV27 | TGTGCCAGCAGTTTTGGGGGATTCGGGGAGCTGTTTTTT | CASSFGGFGELFF
TRBJ2-1 | - | TRBD2 | TRBV4-2 | TGTGCCAGCAGCCAAGTCTCAGGACTAGAGGCCAATGAGCAGTTCTTC | CASSQVSGLEANEQFF
TRBJ1-6 | few | - | TRBV30 | TGTGCCTGGAGTGGTCTGGGCAGTAGTAATTCACCCCTCCACTTT | CAWSGLGSSNSPLHF
TRBJ2-5 | - | TRBD1 | TRBV12-3/TRBV12-4 | TGTGCCAGCAGTTCTGGACAGGGGGTGTTTTCGGAGACCCAGTACTTC | CASSSGQGVFSETQYF
TRBJ1-6 | - | - | TRBV9 | TGTGCCAGCAGCCCCCTAAGCAGCAATTCACCCCTCCACTTT | CASSPLSSNSPLHF
TRBJ2-5 | few | TRBD1 | TRBV9 | TGTGCCAGCAGCGCAGGGGGCTCGGGACAAGAGACCCAGTACTTC | CASSAGGSGQETQYF
TRBJ2-3 | - | - | TRBV20-1 | TGCAGTGCTAGGAGCGGCGGGGCACTGGAGAGCACAGATACGCAGTATTTT | CSARSGGALESTDTQYF
TRBJ2-7 | - | - | TRBV29-1 | TGCAGCGTTGCCAGCGCCAGCTCCTACGAGCAGTACTTC | CSVASASSYEQYF
TRBJ2-7 | few | - | TRBV4-3 | TGCGCCAGCAGCCAGAGTCCAAGTTGGCGCGAGCAGTACTTC | CASSQSPSWREQYF
TRBJ2-7 | many | - | TRBV28 | TGTGCCAGCAGTTTAAGCCGGGGCGAGCAGTACTTC | CASSLSRGEQYF
TRBJ2-7 | - | TRBD2 | TRBV20-1 | TGCAGTGCAAATCCGGGACTAGTCTACGAGCAGTACTTC | CSANPGLVYEQYF
TRBJ2-1 | - | - | TRBV29-1 | TGCAGCGCCCCTGAAGGGATTGAGCAGTTCTTC | CSAPEGIEQFF
TRBJ2-2 | few | TRBD1 | TRBV6-2/TRBV6-3 | TGTGCCAGCAGCCCTCGGACAGGGCGAACCGGGGAGCTGTTTTTT | CASSPRTGRTGELFF
TRBJ1-1 | - | - | TRBV2 | TGTGCCAGCAAACAGGTCCCGGGGGGGAACACTGAAGCTTTCTTT | CASKQVPGGNTEAFF
TRBJ1-2 | - | TRBD1 | TRBV20-1 | TGCAGTGCTACCGGACAGGGGGCAACCTATGGCTACACCTTC | CSATGQGATYGYTF
TRBJ2-1 | few | TRBD2 | TRBV2 | TGTGCCAGCAGCGCCGGGACTAGCGGGAGTAGGCAGTTCTTC | CASSAGTSGSRQFF
TRBJ2-2 | few | TRBD2 | TRBV20-1 | TGCAGTGCTATAGGACTAGTAAGGACCGGGGAGCTGTTTTTT | CSAIGLVRTGELFF
TRBJ2-1 | few | TRBD2 | TRBV4-3 | TGCGCCAGCAGCCAAGACGGGGGGGGCAAGTACAATGAGCAGTTCTTC | CASSQDGGGKYNEQFF
TRBJ2-7 | many | TRBD2 | TRBV6-2/TRBV6-3 | TGTGCCAGCAGTCGCGATCTAGCGGGGGGCAACTACGAGCAGTACTTC | CASSRDLAGGNYEQYF